The clone carrying this T cell receptor (beta chain) was picked up a small number of times. Its cognate antigen is unknown. Between the trimmed V and J ends, which lost 2 bases and 3 bases, there was a span of 10 bases. This CDR3 has 14 residues. The germline V gene encodes CDR1 ENHRY and CDR2 SYGVKD. Healthy Caucasians made up all donors. The authors used template switching to add a universal primer site and gave cDNA unique molecular identifiers. TCRdb re-called the 5' RACE reads with MiXCR, one entry per CDR3 protein. Here the sample spans more than 200,000 distinct CDR3 sequences, more than 13% being singletons. This sample was included in a study of identical twins. General study results and limits: Some out-of-frame alpha sequences were shared by twins, and these showed excess low generation probability.

The sequenced sample consisted of memory (CD45RO+) T cells sorted from blood. The source of this sequence is a woman between 18 and 29 years old in good health. The chain employs TRBV10-3 and TRBJ1-1, with D perhaps matching TRBD1 (6 bases). The CDR3 loop is CAISEEAGDTEAFF. The CDR3 DNA is TGTGCCATCAGTGAGGAGGCAGGGGACACTGAAGCTTTCTTT.